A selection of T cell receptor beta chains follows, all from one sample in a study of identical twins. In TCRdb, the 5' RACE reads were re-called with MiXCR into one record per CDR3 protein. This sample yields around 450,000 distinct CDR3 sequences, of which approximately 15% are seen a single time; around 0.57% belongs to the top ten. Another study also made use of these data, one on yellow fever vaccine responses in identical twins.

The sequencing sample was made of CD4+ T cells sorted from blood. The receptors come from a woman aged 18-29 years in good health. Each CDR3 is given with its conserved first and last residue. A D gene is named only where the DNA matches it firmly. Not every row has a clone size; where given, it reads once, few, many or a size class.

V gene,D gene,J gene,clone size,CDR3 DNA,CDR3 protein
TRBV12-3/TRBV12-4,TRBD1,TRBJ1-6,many,TGTGCCAGCAGTTTGACAGGGAGTTCACCCCTCCACTTT,CASSLTGSSPLHF
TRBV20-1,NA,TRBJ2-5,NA,TGCAGTGCGCCTAGGGGGGTCCCAGAGACCCAGTACTTC,CSAPRGVPETQYF
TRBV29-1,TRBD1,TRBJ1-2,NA,TGCAGCGTGGAACAGGGGACAAACTATGGCTACACCTTC,CSVEQGTNYGYTF
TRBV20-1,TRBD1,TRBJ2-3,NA,TGCAGTGCTAGTCCTCTGACAGGGGCCCGCGTGGATACGCAGTATTTT,CSASPLTGARVDTQYF
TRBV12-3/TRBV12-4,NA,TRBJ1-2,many,TGTGCCAGCAGCCTCCTCGGGCTGAACTATGGCTACACCTTC,CASSLLGLNYGYTF
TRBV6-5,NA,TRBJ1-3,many,TGTGCCAGCACCGGCTCTGGAAACACCATATATTTT,CASTGSGNTIYF
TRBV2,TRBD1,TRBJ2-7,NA,TGTGCCAGCAGTGATAGGACAGGGCGGATCGAGCAGTACTTC,CASSDRTGRIEQYF
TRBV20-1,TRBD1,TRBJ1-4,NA,TGCAGTGCTAGCTTTCAGGGGGTCGGTGAAAAACTGTTTTTT,CSASFQGVGEKLFF
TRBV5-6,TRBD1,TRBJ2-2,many,TGTGCCAGCAGCCGGGACAGGGTCACCGGGGAGCTGTTTTTT,CASSRDRVTGELFF
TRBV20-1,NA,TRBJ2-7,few,TGCAGTGCCAACACGGGGGGCCCCTCCTACGAGCAGTACTTC,CSANTGGPSYEQYF
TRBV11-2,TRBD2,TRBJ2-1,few,TGTGCCAGCAGCGAAGGACTAGCGGGGCTCTACAATGAGCAGTTCTTC,CASSEGLAGLYNEQFF
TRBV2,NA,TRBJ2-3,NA,TGTGCCAGCAGTGCCTCCGGCGGAAATCCGCAGTATTTT,CASSASGGNPQYF
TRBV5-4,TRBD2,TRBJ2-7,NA,TGTGCCAGCAGCTCGTCAGCGGGAGGGCTCAGCGAGCAGTACTTC,CASSSSAGGLSEQYF
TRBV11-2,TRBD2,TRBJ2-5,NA,TGTGCCAGCAGCTTAGGTCTAGCGGGGGGGCCGTCGGAGACCCAGTACTTC,CASSLGLAGGPSETQYF
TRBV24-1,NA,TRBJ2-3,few,TGTGCCACCAGGTCCAGGGGATTACCAGATACGCAGTATTTT,CATRSRGLPDTQYF
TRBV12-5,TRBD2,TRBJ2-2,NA,TGTGCTAGTGGTTTGACTAGCGGGAGGCACGGGGAGCTGTTTTTT,CASGLTSGRHGELFF
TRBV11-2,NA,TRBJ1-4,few,TGTGCCAGCAGCTTAGGACGGGGGGGTAATGAAAAACTGTTTTTT,CASSLGRGGNEKLFF
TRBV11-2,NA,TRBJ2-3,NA,TGTGCCAGCAGCTGGGGACTGGTGACAGCAGATACGCAGTATTTT,CASSWGLVTADTQYF
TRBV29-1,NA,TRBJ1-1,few,TGCAGCGTTGAGCACGACGGTTTGAACACTGAAGCTTTCTTT,CSVEHDGLNTEAFF
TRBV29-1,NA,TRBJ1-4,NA,TGCAGCGTACGGACACCAACTAATGAAAAACTGTTTTTT,CSVRTPTNEKLFF
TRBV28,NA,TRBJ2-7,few,TGTGCCAGCAGTTTAACGTCGGCTGGATACGAGCAGTACTTC,CASSLTSAGYEQYF
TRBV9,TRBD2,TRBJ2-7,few,TGTGCCAGCAGCGTAGAACAAGCGGGACCCTACGAGCAGTACTTC,CASSVEQAGPYEQYF
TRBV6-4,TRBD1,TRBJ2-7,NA,TGTGCCAGGCCGGGACAGTCCTACGAGCAGTACTTC,CARPGQSYEQYF
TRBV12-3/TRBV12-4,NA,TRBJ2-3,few,TGTGCCAGCAGTGCCGAGGGACTCTACACAGATACGCAGTATTTT,CASSAEGLYTDTQYF
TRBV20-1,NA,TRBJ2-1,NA,TGCAGTGCTAGTTGGCAGAACAACAATGAGCAGTTCTTC,CSASWQNNNEQFF
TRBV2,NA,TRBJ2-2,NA,TGTGCCAGCAGTTGGGGAACGAACACCGGGGAGCTGTTTTTT,CASSWGTNTGELFF
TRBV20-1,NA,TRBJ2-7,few,TGCAGTGCTCGCTTATTAAGTGAGCAGTACTTC,CSARLLSEQYF
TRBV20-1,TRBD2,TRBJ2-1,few,TGCAGTGCCAGACTAGCCTCCCGGGGCTACAATGAGCAGTTCTTC,CSARLASRGYNEQFF
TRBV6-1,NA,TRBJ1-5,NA,TGTGCCAGTTCTGACAGTCCCAATCAGCCCCAGCATTTT,CASSDSPNQPQHF
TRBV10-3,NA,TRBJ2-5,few,TGTGCCATCCGGGCCGGGGGAGAGACCCAGTACTTC,CAIRAGGETQYF
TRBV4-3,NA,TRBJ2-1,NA,TGCGCCAGCAGCCAAGATACCGGTTCGGGATTCTACAATGAGCAGTTCTTC,CASSQDTGSGFYNEQFF
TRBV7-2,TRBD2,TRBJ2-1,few,TGTGCCAGCCGTTCCCCTGCGGGGGGGAATGAGCAGTTCTTC,CASRSPAGGNEQFF
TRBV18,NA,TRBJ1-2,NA,TGTGCCAGCTCACCAGGCCCTCAGGGCGGAAATGGCTACACCTTC,CASSPGPQGGNGYTF
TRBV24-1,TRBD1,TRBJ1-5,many,TGTGCCACCAGTGACCCAGGGGGGGGCCAGCCCCAGCATTTT,CATSDPGGGQPQHF
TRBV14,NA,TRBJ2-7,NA,TGTGCCAGCAGCCAAGAGAGGGGATTTTACGAGCAGTACTTC,CASSQERGFYEQYF
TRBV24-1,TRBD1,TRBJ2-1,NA,TGTGCCACCAGTGAGAGGGACAGCCACTACAATGAGCAGTTCTTC,CATSERDSHYNEQFF
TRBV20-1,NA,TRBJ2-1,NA,TGCAGTGCACGGGACCAGACCCACAATGAGCAGTTCTTC,CSARDQTHNEQFF
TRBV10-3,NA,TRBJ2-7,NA,TGTGCCATCAGTAAACTTGGCGAGCAGTACTTC,CAISKLGEQYF
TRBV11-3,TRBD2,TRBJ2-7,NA,TGTGCCAGCAGCTCAGAGGGACTAGCGGGGGGTCTTGGTGAGCAGTACTTC,CASSSEGLAGGLGEQYF
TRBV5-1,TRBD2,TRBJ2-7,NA,TGCGCCAGCAGCTTGGGGTCTAGCGGGGGCTTCTACGAGCAGTACTTC,CASSLGSSGGFYEQYF
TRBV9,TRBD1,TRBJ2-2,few,TGTGCCAGCAGCGCCCCTCACAAGACAGGGCTAGGCGGGGAGCTGTTTTTT,CASSAPHKTGLGGELFF
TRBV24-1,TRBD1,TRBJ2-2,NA,TGTGCCACCAGCCACCGGGACAGGGTTACCAGGGAGCTGTTTTTT,CATSHRDRVTRELFF
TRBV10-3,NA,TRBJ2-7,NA,TGTGCCATCAGTGGGACGCGGGGCCGCGCCTACGAGCAGTACTTC,CAISGTRGRAYEQYF
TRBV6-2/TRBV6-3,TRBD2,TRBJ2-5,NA,TGTGCCAGCAGTCCGGGTTTAAGCCTAGCGGGAGAGACCCAGTACTTC,CASSPGLSLAGETQYF
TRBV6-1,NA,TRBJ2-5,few,TGTGCCAGCAGTGAAGAGGAGGGGCAGACCCAGTACTTC,CASSEEEGQTQYF
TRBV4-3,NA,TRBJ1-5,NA,TGCGCCAGCAGCCAGAGTTGGGGGGCCAATCAGCCCCAGCATTTT,CASSQSWGANQPQHF
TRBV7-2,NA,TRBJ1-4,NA,TGTGCCAGCAGCCCATCGGGACGGAATAATGAAAAACTGTTTTTT,CASSPSGRNNEKLFF
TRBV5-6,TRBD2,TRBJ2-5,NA,TGTGCCAGCAGAAGGTGGGCTAGCGGCCAAGAGACCCAGTACTTC,CASRRWASGQETQYF
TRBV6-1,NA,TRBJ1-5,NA,TGTGCCAGCACAAATACAAATAGCAATCAGCCCCAGCATTTT,CASTNTNSNQPQHF
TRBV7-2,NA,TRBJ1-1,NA,TGTGCCAGCAGCTTAAAGGGATCCACTGAAGCTTTCTTT,CASSLKGSTEAFF
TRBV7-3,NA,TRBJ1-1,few,TGTGCCAGCAGTTCCGGGACGCACAACACTGAAGCTTTCTTT,CASSSGTHNTEAFF
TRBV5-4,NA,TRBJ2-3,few,TGTGCCAGCAGCTTGGAAGGGGGGCCTGGAGATACGCAGTATTTT,CASSLEGGPGDTQYF
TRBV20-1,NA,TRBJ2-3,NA,TGCAGTGCCCCACTAGTTCTGGCGCAGTATTTT,CSAPLVLAQYF
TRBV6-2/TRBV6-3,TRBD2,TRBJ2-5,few,TGTGCCAGCAGTTATATTTCCCCTAGCGGGGGTAAAGAGACCCAGTACTTC,CASSYISPSGGKETQYF
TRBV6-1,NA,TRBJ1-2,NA,TGTGCCAGCAGTGAAGGGGGCTTCTATGGCTACACCTTC,CASSEGGFYGYTF
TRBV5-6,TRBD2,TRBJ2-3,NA,TGTGCCAGCAGCAAAACCGGGACTAGTGGTCGGGCAGATACGCAGTATTTT,CASSKTGTSGRADTQYF
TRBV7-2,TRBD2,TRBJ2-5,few,TGTGCCAGCAGCCCTAGCGGGAGGAGGGAGACCCAGTACTTC,CASSPSGRRETQYF
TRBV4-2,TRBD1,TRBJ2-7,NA,TGTGCCAGCAGCCCGGACAGGGGGCTGGACGAGCAGTACTTC,CASSPDRGLDEQYF
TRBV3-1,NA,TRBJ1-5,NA,TGTGCCAGCAGCCAAGAACGCCAGCCCCAGCATTTT,CASSQERQPQHF